The 17 T cell receptor beta chains presented below share a single source sample, sequenced in a study of T cells in Graves' hyperthyroidism and ophthalmopathy. From RNA transcripts, TCR beta CDR3 regions were amplified. The study used the HTBI primer set for a first-round RT-PCR of the TCR CDR3. TCRdb analysed the multiplex PCR reads with MiXCR anew, one entry per CDR3 protein. The profile shows hundreds of thousands of distinct CDR3 sequences, about 19% of them singletons. The sample comprised blood. The source is a woman aged 45-60 years with Graves' hyperthyroidism that later progressed to Graves' ophthalmopathy.

This clonotype was counted at least ten times. The CDR3 is CASKTGDSSYEQYF. CDR3 coding DNA: TGTGCCAGCAAAACAGGGGACAGCTCCTACGAGCAGTACTTC. The chain links TRBV6-1 to TRBJ2-7; 7 bases fit TRBD1. Germline values: CDR1 MNHNS, CDR2 SASEGT. The CDR3 totals 14 residues. V shed 7 bases and J 0 bases; nucleotides not matched to a gene: 6.

This clonotype was seen repeatedly, ten times or more. Written as DNA, the CDR3 is TGCGCCAGCAGTTCGGCCGGGACAGGGGACGGCGGCACTGAAGCTTTCTTT. Translated: CASSSAGTGDGGTEAFF. The chain combines TRBV5-1 with TRBJ1-1; TRBD1 matches at 10 bases. CDR3 length: 17 residues. J gave up 4 bases and V 5 bases, and 14 bases lay outside the gene matches. In germline, CDR1 is SGHRS, CDR2 YFSETQ.

In this sample, this clonotype turned up many times. The chain carries TRBV3-1 and TRBJ2-7; possible D gene TRBD1, 6 bases. This CDR3 comprises 14 residues. Germline V gene sequence: CDR1 LGHDT, CDR2 YNNKEL (reference sequence). V was clipped by 1 base and J by 5 bases, with 12 bases between them. CDR3 DNA sequence: TGTGCCAGCAGCCAAGCCGGGACACCCCACGAGCAGTACTTC. It is translated as CASSQAGTPHEQYF.

This clonotype was picked up one time. This chain joins TRBV3-1 and TRBJ1-6, with 8 bases matching TRBD1. The CDR3 sequence is 15 residues long. Trimming cost V 0 bases and J 7 bases; bases outside gene matches: 2. The germline CDR1 and CDR2 sequences are LGHDT and YNNKEL (reference sequence). The CDR3 bases are TGTGCCAGCAGCCAAGACAGGGGGCCAAATTCACCCCTCCACTTT. Amino acids: CASSQDRGPNSPLHF.

This clonotype was recorded at least ten times. The rearrangement joins TRBV2 to TRBJ1-2; 10 positions match TRBD1. This CDR3 has 12 amino acids. The V gene's germline CDR1 is SNHLY and CDR2 FYNNEI. V lost 11 bases, J lost 5 bases, and 5 bases stayed unmatched. CDR3 nucleotides: TGTGCCGCCGGGACAGGGGTTTATGGCTACACCTTC. Its protein product is CAAGTGVYGYTF.

This clonotype occurred many times. The chain is built from TRBV30 and TRBJ1-4; unclear D gene. Germline V gene data show CDR1 as GTSNPN and CDR2 as SVGIG (reference sequence). The CDR3 spans 16 residues. The V end was cut by 3 bases, the J end by 7 bases, with 21 bases between. CDR3 DNA: TGTGCCTGGAGCCTGCCCCAGAGGCCAGGCTCTGAAAAACTGTTTTTT. Its translation: CAWSLPQRPGSEKLFF.

This chain links TRBV19 with TRBJ2-2, with TRBD1 matching 9 bases. J gave up 1 base and V 0 bases, and 3 bases lay outside the gene matches. In germline, CDR1 is LNHDA, CDR2 SQIVND (reference sequence). The CDR3 extends over 17 amino acids. The CDR3: CASSIDRGQGNTGELFF. The CDR3 bases are TGTGCCAGTAGTATAGATCGGGGACAGGGGAACACCGGGGAGCTGTTTTTT.

The chain recombines TRBV24-1 with TRBJ1-3, with 11 bases matching TRBD1. Trimming removed 4 bases from V and 2 bases from J; junction bases left unmatched: 3. This CDR3 region has 16 residues. From germline, CDR1 is KGHDR and CDR2 SFDVKD. As DNA, the CDR3 is TGTGCCACCAGTGACGGGGACAGGGGGACTGGAAACACCATATATTTT. Its protein product is CATSDGDRGTGNTIYF.

This clonotype was detected many times. The chain couples TRBV20-1 to TRBJ2-1; D might be TRBD2 (7 bases). CDR1 is DFQATT and CDR2 is SNEGSKA in the germline V gene (reference sequence). The CDR3 extends over 14 amino acids. Deletions cut 3 bases from V and 3 bases from J, with 12 bases between. This CDR3 reads CSASEGGNYNEQFF. In nucleotides, the CDR3 is TGCAGTGCTAGCGAGGGGGGGAACTACAATGAGCAGTTCTTC.

This clonotype was counted ten times or more. V usage is TRBV7-2 and J usage is TRBJ2-3; 7 bases align to TRBD2. J gave up 0 bases and V 4 bases, and 4 bases lay outside the gene matches. Germline CDR1 SGHTA, CDR2 FQGNSA. This CDR3 spans 15 amino acids. Here the CDR3 DNA reads TGTGCCAGCAGCTCTAAGCGGGAAAGCACAGATACGCAGTATTTT. Translated: CASSSKRESTDTQYF.

This clonotype has at least ten counts. The chain carries TRBV3-1 and TRBJ1-6; D call uncertain. Trimming removed 4 bases at V and 4 bases at J, with 11 bases between. CDR1 LGHDT and CDR2 YNNKEL come from the germline V gene (reference sequence). CDR3 length: 15 amino acids. In nucleotides, the CDR3 is TGTGCCAGCAGCCGTCTAGAAATTTATAATTCACCCCTCCACTTT. Amino acids: CASSRLEIYNSPLHF.

The table lists this clonotype with a few counts. The V gene is TRBV7-8, the J gene TRBJ2-5; D possibly matches TRBD1 or TRBD2 (5 bases each). The V gene's germline CDR1 is SGHVS and CDR2 FQNEAQ. This CDR3 has 16 residues. V lost 2 bases, J lost 0 bases, and 13 bases lay in between. This CDR3 is CASSLQRGLNQETQYF. CDR3 in DNA: TGTGCCAGCAGCTTACAGAGGGGCTTGAACCAAGAGACCCAGTACTTC.

This clonotype was seen more than once but under ten times. This chain's CDR3 is CASSVSGGVNGSPLHF. The CDR3 coding sequence is TGTGCCAGCAGCGTGAGTGGGGGGGTTAACGGTTCACCCCTCCACTTT. The chain recombines TRBV9 with TRBJ1-6, with D tentatively TRBD1 (5 bases). Trimming took off 2 bases at V and 9 bases at J, with 18 bases between the two ends. The germline V gene has CDR1 SGDLS and CDR2 YYNGEE. This CDR3 is 16 amino acids long.

This clonotype was picked up many times. The genes are TRBV5-8 and TRBJ1-2, with D possibly TRBD1 on 5 matching bases. CDR1 and CDR2 from the germline V gene are SGHTS and YDEGEE. V was clipped by 1 base and J by 6 bases, with 13 bases between them. The CDR3 is 14 amino acids. The CDR3 DNA is TGTGCCAGCAGCTTGTGGCAAGGAGGGGATGGCTACACCTTC. Residues: CASSLWQGGDGYTF. Together with reference TRBV5-8 and TRBJ1-2, the CDR3 gives the full variable domain: EAGVTQSPTHLIKTRGQQATLRCSPISGHTSVYWYQQALGLGLQFLLWYDEGEERNRGNFPPRFSGRQFPNYSSELNVNALELEDSALYLCASSLWQGGDGYTFGSGTRLTVV.

Concerning this clonotype: The junction departs from the called germline gene at one end, perhaps through a read error. The V gene is TRBV7-9, the J gene TRBJ1-1, with D perhaps TRBD1 (5 bases). The CDR3 length is 15 residues. CDR1 and CDR2 from the germline V gene are SEHNR and FQNEAQ (reference sequence). CDR3 region: CASSLGRGRGTEALF. The CDR3 DNA reads as TGTGCCAGCAGCTTAGGAAGGGGCCGGGGCACTGAAGCTCTCTTT. Full variable domain (missing parts from reference TRBV7-9 and TRBJ1-1): DTGVSQNPRHKITKRGQNVTFRCDPISEHNRLYWYRQTLGQGPEFLTYFQNEAQLEKSRLLSDRFSAERPKGSFSTLEIQRTEQGDSAMYLCASSLGRGRGTEALFGQGTRLTVV.

This clonotype appeared a few times. J is TRBJ1-2 and V is TRBV11-2; D unresolved. The CDR3 covers 15 residues. Between the trimmed V and J ends, which lost 5 bases and 4 bases, there was a span of 17 bases. In germline, CDR1 is SGHAT, CDR2 FQNNGV. The CDR3 coding sequence is TGTGCCAGCAGCCCTACCCTGGTTTTCGGCTATGGCTACACCTTC. Amino acids: CASSPTLVFGYGYTF.

This clonotype was counted at least ten times. CDR3 amino acids: CASSPDGLFGETQYF. In nucleotides, the CDR3 is TGTGCCAGCAGCCCGGACGGACTGTTCGGGGAGACCCAGTACTTC. The V gene is TRBV7-2, the J gene TRBJ2-5; possible D gene TRBD2, 5 bases. V shed 5 bases and J shed 5 bases, with 18 bases lying between them. Germline V CDR1 and CDR2: SGHTA, FQGNSA. The CDR3 consists of 15 residues.